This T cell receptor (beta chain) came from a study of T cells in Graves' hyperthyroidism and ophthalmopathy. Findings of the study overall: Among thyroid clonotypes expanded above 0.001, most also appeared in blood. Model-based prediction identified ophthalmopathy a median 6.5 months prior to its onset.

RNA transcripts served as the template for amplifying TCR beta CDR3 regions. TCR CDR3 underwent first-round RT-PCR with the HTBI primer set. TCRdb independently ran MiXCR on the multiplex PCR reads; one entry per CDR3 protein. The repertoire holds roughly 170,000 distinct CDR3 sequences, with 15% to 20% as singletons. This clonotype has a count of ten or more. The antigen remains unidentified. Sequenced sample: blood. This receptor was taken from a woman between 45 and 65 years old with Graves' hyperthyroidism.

CDR3 coding DNA: TGTGCCAGCAGTGCCGAGGGGGTGAATTCACCCCTCCACTTT. It codes for CASSAEGVNSPLHF. The rearrangement joins TRBV12-3 or TRBV12-4 to TRBJ1-6; possible D gene TRBD1, 6 bases. V lost 5 bases and J lost 7, with 12 bases in between. The CDR3 loop spans 14 amino acids.